One T cell receptor (beta chain) is described in this entry. Its target is unknown. This entry belongs to a study of identical twins. Points from the study as a whole: Fewer insertions characterized abundant cord blood beta clonotypes, whereas memory repertoires showed none. Weaker excess sharing between twins was seen in beta out-of-frame sequences. Not following the same donors, the study drew its conclusions from cross-sectional statistical analysis.

Germline V gene sequence: CDR1 SGHRS, CDR2 YFSETQ. The length of the CDR3 is 14 residues. V shed 7 bases and J shed 0 bases, with 13 bases lying between them. A universal primer binding site was introduced by template switching. The final cDNA contained unique molecular identifiers. TCRdb reprocessed the 5' RACE reads via MiXCR and lists one record per CDR3 protein. Of approximately 240,000 distinct CDR3 sequences detected, about 14% appear once; the ten largest clones hold 8.8%. The sample comprised memory (CD45RO+) T cells sorted from blood. The TCR originated in a woman in her late teens or twenties in good health. The rearrangement uses TRBV5-1 and TRBJ1-1; D gene uncertain. The CDR3 loop reads CASRPLQLNTEAFF. CDR3 bases: TGCGCCAGCCGGCCGCTACAGTTGAACACTGAAGCTTTCTTT.